These T cell receptor beta chains were read from a single sample in a study of circulating and synovial CD4+ cells in juvenile arthritis. TCRdb keeps only in-frame clones here, not all; method: immunoSEQ multiplex PCR. The table lists tens of thousands of clones, around 95% of them singletons. What was sequenced was CD4+ T cells from blood. These receptors originate from a human donor with juvenile idiopathic arthritis. Each CDR3 is given with its conserved first and last residue. The order of the fields is clone size, D gene, J gene, V gene, CDR3 protein, CDR3 DNA. A D gene is named only where the DNA matches it firmly. Where a row states a size, it is once, few, many or the class of an expanded clone; other rows omit it.

clone_size: .; d_call: TRBD1; j_call: TRBJ1-3; v_call: TRBV30; cdr3_aa: CAWDRGIIGENTIYF; cdr3_nt: TGTGCCTGGGACAGGGGGATTATCGGTGAAAACACCATATATTTT
clone_size: .; d_call: TRBD1; j_call: TRBJ2-7; v_call: TRBV19; cdr3_aa: CASSIEWNRGRGTPSYEQYF; cdr3_nt: TGTGCCAGTAGTATAGAGTGGAACAGGGGTCGGGGTACCCCATCCTACGAGCAGTACTTC
clone_size: once; d_call: .; j_call: TRBJ1-1; v_call: TRBV30; cdr3_aa: CAWSVKKDGGAFF; cdr3_nt: TGTGCCTGGAGTGTAAAAAAAGACGGGGGAGCTTTCTTT
clone_size: .; d_call: .; j_call: TRBJ1-5; v_call: TRBV4-3; cdr3_aa: CASSQVLTLNQPQHF; cdr3_nt: TGCGCCAGCAGCCAAGTATTGACTCTCAATCAGCCCCAGCATTTT
clone_size: .; d_call: .; j_call: TRBJ1-2; v_call: TRBV7-2; cdr3_aa: CASSLEERAGGYTF; cdr3_nt: TGTGCCAGCAGCTTAGAGGAGAGGGCCGGTGGCTACACCTTC
clone_size: .; d_call: .; j_call: TRBJ2-1; v_call: TRBV9; cdr3_aa: CASSLRTEPRNEQFF; cdr3_nt: TGTGCCAGCAGCCTCCGGACAGAGCCGAGGAATGAGCAGTTCTTC
clone_size: .; d_call: TRBD2; j_call: TRBJ2-1; v_call: TRBV7-9; cdr3_aa: CASSFSGGAYNEQFF; cdr3_nt: TGTGCCAGCAGCTTTAGCGGGGGGGCCTACAATGAGCAGTTCTTC
clone_size: .; d_call: TRBD1; j_call: TRBJ2-7; v_call: TRBV27; cdr3_aa: CASSRTGTAAYEQYF; cdr3_nt: TGTGCCAGCAGTAGGACCGGGACAGCCGCCTACGAGCAGTACTTC
clone_size: .; d_call: .; j_call: TRBJ1-2; v_call: TRBV7-2; cdr3_aa: CASSLGGVGGYTF; cdr3_nt: TGTGCCAGCAGCTTAGGCGGGGTGGGTGGCTACACCTTC
clone_size: .; d_call: .; j_call: TRBJ2-7; v_call: TRBV7-8; cdr3_aa: CASSLDGGLEQYF; cdr3_nt: TGTGCCAGCAGCTTAGACGGGGGTCTCGAGCAGTACTTC
clone_size: .; d_call: .; j_call: TRBJ2-4; v_call: TRBV10-1; cdr3_aa: CASSDRLARNIQYF; cdr3_nt: TGCGCCAGCAGTGATCGGCTAGCGAGAAACATTCAGTACTTC
clone_size: .; d_call: TRBD2; j_call: TRBJ2-7; v_call: TRBV28; cdr3_aa: CASSAGLAFESSYEQYF; cdr3_nt: TGTGCCAGCAGCGCGGGACTAGCGTTCGAAAGCTCCTACGAGCAGTACTTC
clone_size: .; d_call: TRBD1; j_call: TRBJ1-2; v_call: TRBV28; cdr3_aa: CASTTGSTGGRGYTF; cdr3_nt: TGTGCCAGCACCACTGGCTCGACAGGGGGTCGTGGCTACACCTTC
clone_size: .; d_call: TRBD2; j_call: TRBJ2-7; v_call: TRBV14; cdr3_aa: CASSRTSGAYEQYF; cdr3_nt: TGTGCCAGCAGCCGGACTAGCGGGGCCTACGAGCAGTACTTC
clone_size: few; d_call: .; j_call: TRBJ1-3; v_call: TRBV18; cdr3_aa: CASSFQNSGTGNTIYF; cdr3_nt: TGTGCCAGCTCATTCCAGAACTCAGGCACTGGAAACACCATATATTTT
clone_size: .; d_call: TRBD2; j_call: TRBJ2-1; v_call: TRBV28; cdr3_aa: CASSSLSVAGGGWNEQFF; cdr3_nt: TGTGCCAGCAGTTCCCTCTCGGTAGCGGGAGGGGGATGGAATGAGCAGTTCTTC
clone_size: .; d_call: TRBD2; j_call: TRBJ2-7; v_call: TRBV15; cdr3_aa: CATREAGVVYEQYF; cdr3_nt: TGTGCCACCAGGGAAGCGGGAGTGGTCTACGAGCAGTACTTC
clone_size: .; d_call: .; j_call: TRBJ2-1; v_call: TRBV7-3; cdr3_aa: CASSLQQAGWNEQFF; cdr3_nt: TGTGCCAGCAGCTTACAGCAGGCGGGGTGGAATGAGCAGTTCTTC
clone_size: .; d_call: .; j_call: TRBJ2-7; v_call: TRBV28; cdr3_aa: CASRVGHSYEQYF; cdr3_nt: TGTGCCAGCAGGGTGGGCCACTCCTACGAGCAGTACTTC
clone_size: .; d_call: TRBD1; j_call: TRBJ2-3; v_call: TRBV5-1; cdr3_aa: CASSFVGGPEDTQYF; cdr3_nt: TGCGCCAGCAGCTTCGTAGGGGGCCCCGAGGATACGCAGTATTTT
clone_size: once; d_call: .; j_call: TRBJ1-1; v_call: TRBV7-7; cdr3_aa: CASSLAEDTEAFF; cdr3_nt: TGTGCCAGCAGCTTAGCGGAGGACACTGAAGCTTTCTTT
clone_size: .; d_call: .; j_call: TRBJ2-5; v_call: TRBV4-1; cdr3_aa: CASSHTGETQYF; cdr3_nt: TGCGCCAGCAGCCACACGGGGGAGACCCAGTACTTC
clone_size: .; d_call: .; j_call: TRBJ1-1; v_call: TRBV25-1; cdr3_aa: CASRRGNTEAFF; cdr3_nt: TGTGCCAGCCGCAGGGGGAACACTGAAGCTTTCTTT
clone_size: once; d_call: TRBD1; j_call: TRBJ1-1; v_call: TRBV18; cdr3_aa: CASSGGQKNTEAFF; cdr3_nt: TGTGCCAGCTCAGGGGGACAGAAGAACACTGAAGCTTTCTTT
clone_size: .; d_call: TRBD1; j_call: TRBJ2-7; v_call: TRBV5-6; cdr3_aa: CASSLDGRDRAYEQYF; cdr3_nt: TGTGCCAGCAGCTTGGACGGTCGGGACAGGGCCTACGAGCAGTACTTC
clone_size: .; d_call: .; j_call: TRBJ1-2; v_call: TRBV7-2; cdr3_aa: CACSSPGGYTF; cdr3_nt: TGTGCCTGCAGCTCTCCGGGAGGCTACACCTTC
clone_size: .; d_call: TRBD2; j_call: TRBJ2-1; v_call: TRBV9; cdr3_aa: CASSGRTGLAVNEQFF; cdr3_nt: TGTGCCAGCAGCGGACGCACGGGACTAGCGGTCAATGAGCAGTTCTTC
clone_size: .; d_call: TRBD2; j_call: TRBJ2-7; v_call: TRBV14; cdr3_aa: CASSHGGGYEQYF; cdr3_nt: TGTGCCAGCAGCCACGGGGGGGGCTACGAGCAGTACTTC
clone_size: once; d_call: .; j_call: TRBJ2-2; v_call: TRBV2; cdr3_aa: CASSEAGTRGGEPFF; cdr3_nt: TGTGCCAGCAGTGAAGCCGGGACCCGAGGGGGGGAGCCGTTTTTT
clone_size: .; d_call: TRBD1; j_call: TRBJ1-2; v_call: TRBV5-6; cdr3_aa: CASSLPTGVAYGYTF; cdr3_nt: TGTGCCAGCAGCTTGCCGACAGGGGTGGCCTATGGCTACACCTTC
clone_size: .; d_call: .; j_call: TRBJ1-5; v_call: TRBV27; cdr3_aa: CASSLRGQTNQPQHF; cdr3_nt: TGTGCCAGCAGTTTACGAGGACAGACCAATCAGCCCCAGCATTTT
clone_size: once; d_call: TRBD1; j_call: TRBJ2-5; v_call: TRBV29-1; cdr3_aa: CSVDRFRGLETQYF; cdr3_nt: TGCAGCGTTGACCGCTTTAGGGGGCTGGAGACCCAGTACTTC
clone_size: .; d_call: .; j_call: TRBJ2-2; v_call: TRBV9; cdr3_aa: CASSVSAANTGELFF; cdr3_nt: TGTGCCAGCTCCGTCTCGGCGGCGAACACCGGGGAGCTGTTTTTT
clone_size: .; d_call: .; j_call: TRBJ1-1; v_call: TRBV27; cdr3_aa: CASSLGGRTEAFF; cdr3_nt: TGTGCCAGCAGTTTAGGAGGGAGGACTGAAGCTTTCTTT
clone_size: once; d_call: TRBD1; j_call: TRBJ1-1; v_call: TRBV30; cdr3_aa: CAWKQGYTEAFF; cdr3_nt: TGTGCCTGGAAACAGGGGTACACTGAAGCTTTCTTT
clone_size: .; d_call: TRBD2; j_call: TRBJ2-4; v_call: TRBV5-4; cdr3_aa: CASSPGLAGVGPKNIQYF; cdr3_nt: TGTGCCAGCAGCCCAGGACTAGCGGGGGTGGGGCCCAAAAACATTCAGTACTTC
clone_size: once; d_call: .; j_call: TRBJ2-2; v_call: TRBV7-8; cdr3_aa: CASSSTGAAGATGELFF; cdr3_nt: TGTGCCAGCAGCTCCACCGGGGCAGCGGGTGCGACCGGGGAGTTGTTTTTT
clone_size: .; d_call: TRBD1; j_call: TRBJ1-1; v_call: TRBV7-9; cdr3_aa: CAGDRGGPEAFF; cdr3_nt: TGTGCCGGGGACAGGGGAGGACCTGAAGCTTTCTTT
clone_size: .; d_call: TRBD2; j_call: TRBJ2-5; v_call: TRBV27; cdr3_aa: CASSLQRGGQETQYF; cdr3_nt: TGTGCCAGCAGTTTACAGCGGGGGGGGCAAGAGACCCAGTACTTC
clone_size: .; d_call: .; j_call: TRBJ1-3; v_call: TRBV7-2; cdr3_aa: CASSLGANSGNTIYF; cdr3_nt: TGTGCCAGCAGCTTAGGGGCGAACTCTGGAAACACCATATATTTT
clone_size: .; d_call: .; j_call: TRBJ2-1; v_call: TRBV28; cdr3_aa: CASSAIPDEQFF; cdr3_nt: TGTGCCAGCAGTGCTATCCCCGATGAGCAGTTCTTC
clone_size: .; d_call: .; j_call: TRBJ2-5; v_call: TRBV4-1; cdr3_aa: CASSHPGETQYF; cdr3_nt: TGCGCCAGCAGTCATCCGGGAGAGACCCAGTACTTC
clone_size: once; d_call: .; j_call: TRBJ1-5; v_call: TRBV19; cdr3_aa: CASSIESGLFGNQPQHF; cdr3_nt: TGTGCCAGTAGTATAGAGTCAGGGCTTTTCGGCAATCAGCCCCAGCATTTT
clone_size: once; d_call: TRBD1; j_call: TRBJ2-7; v_call: TRBV5-6; cdr3_aa: CASSLPGQEYEQYF; cdr3_nt: TGTGCCAGCAGCTTACCGGGACAGGAATACGAGCAGTACTTC
clone_size: .; d_call: .; j_call: TRBJ2-5; v_call: TRBV5-1; cdr3_aa: CASSFQGQETQYF; cdr3_nt: TGCGCCAGCAGCTTCCAGGGCCAAGAGACCCAGTACTTC
clone_size: .; d_call: .; j_call: TRBJ2-7; v_call: TRBV11-1; cdr3_aa: CASSPRGYEQYF; cdr3_nt: TGTGCCAGCAGCCCCCGGGGCTACGAGCAGTACTTC
clone_size: .; d_call: TRBD1; j_call: TRBJ1-1; v_call: TRBV20-1; cdr3_aa: CSASRDRDAFF; cdr3_nt: TGCAGTGCTAGCCGGGACAGGGACGCTTTCTTT
clone_size: once; d_call: .; j_call: TRBJ1-1; v_call: TRBV7-2; cdr3_aa: CASSLTGGWTEAFF; cdr3_nt: TGTGCCAGCAGCTTAACGGGGGGCTGGACTGAAGCTTTCTTT
clone_size: once; d_call: .; j_call: TRBJ1-2; v_call: TRBV29-1; cdr3_aa: CSGWEANYGYTF; cdr3_nt: TGCAGCGGGTGGGAGGCTAACTATGGCTACACCTTC
clone_size: .; d_call: .; j_call: TRBJ1-1; v_call: TRBV4-1; cdr3_aa: CASSRPAGRNTEAFF; cdr3_nt: TGCGCCAGCAGCCGCCCAGCAGGGCGGAACACTGAAGCTTTCTTT
clone_size: .; d_call: .; j_call: TRBJ1-6; v_call: TRBV19; cdr3_aa: CASSIMGPPNSPLHF; cdr3_nt: TGTGCCAGTAGTATTATGGGGCCTCCTAATTCACCCCTCCACTTT
clone_size: .; d_call: .; j_call: TRBJ2-7; v_call: TRBV7-2; cdr3_aa: CASSSSGFREQYF; cdr3_nt: TGTGCCAGCAGCTCGTCAGGGTTCCGCGAGCAGTACTTC
clone_size: .; d_call: .; j_call: TRBJ1-1; v_call: TRBV29-1; cdr3_aa: CSALPGHMNTEAFF; cdr3_nt: TGCAGCGCCCTACCGGGACACATGAACACTGAAGCTTTCTTT
clone_size: few; d_call: .; j_call: TRBJ1-1; v_call: TRBV4-1; cdr3_aa: CASSQTGTLNTEAFF; cdr3_nt: TGCGCCAGCAGCCAAACGGGGACACTAAACACTGAAGCTTTCTTT
clone_size: once; d_call: TRBD2; j_call: TRBJ2-7; v_call: TRBV6-5; cdr3_aa: CASSYSSQREGFEQYF; cdr3_nt: TGTGCCAGCAGTTACTCCTCCCAGCGGGAGGGGTTTGAGCAGTACTTC
clone_size: .; d_call: .; j_call: TRBJ2-2; v_call: TRBV9; cdr3_aa: CASSVGTEASTGELFF; cdr3_nt: TGTGCCAGCAGCGTAGGGACAGAAGCTTCCACCGGGGAGCTGTTTTTT
clone_size: once; d_call: TRBD2; j_call: TRBJ2-2; v_call: TRBV5-1; cdr3_aa: CASGLAGGTGELFF; cdr3_nt: TGCGCCTCCGGGCTAGCGGGAGGAACCGGGGAGCTGTTTTTT
clone_size: .; d_call: TRBD2; j_call: TRBJ2-3; v_call: TRBV7-3; cdr3_aa: CASSLGTSGATDTQYF; cdr3_nt: TGTGCCAGCAGCTTAGGGACTAGCGGGGCCACAGATACGCAGTATTTT